This TCR beta chain was obtained from a study of blood T cells in healthy people across ages. The authors ran a second PCR of roughly 6 to 11 cycles using a sample-barcoded 5' primer and a J-beta primer mix. TCRdb processed the 5' RACE reads anew with MiXCR; each CDR3 protein has one entry. Here the sample spans approximately 2,000,000 distinct CDR3 sequences, 39% being singletons. Turning to this clonotype: Its antigen is not known.

The V and J ends lost 4 bases and 0 bases respectively, with 10 bases between them. CDR1 and CDR2 from the germline V gene are GTSNPN and SVGIG (reference sequence). This CDR3 region has 15 residues. Study-wide points: Unsorted PBMC material precluded a definitive naive versus antigen-experienced comparison. Diversity of TCR beta correlated strongly with naive T cell percentage. More naive CD4+ cells and higher diversity were found in long-lived than in aged donors.

The sequenced sample consisted of blood. The clonotype comes from a human donor in good health. This chain uses TRBV30 with TRBJ2-6; D not resolved. The CDR3 bases are TGTGCCTGGACAGAAAAACTCTCTGGGGCCAACGTCCTGACTTTC. Translation gives CAWTEKLSGANVLTF.